These T cell receptor beta chains were read from a single sample in a study of blood T cell repertoires in COVID-19. TCRdb's copy holds only in-frame clones and misses some; the assay was immunoSEQ multiplex PCR. Of fewer than 300,000 clones listed, about 88% are singletons. Sequencing input: peripheral blood. All receptors come from a human donor with COVID-19, enrolled during active disease. The donor label of this sample is uncertain. The CDR3 runs from the conserved cysteine through the conserved F or W. A D gene is named only where the DNA matches it firmly. The size field is filled for only some rows; it gives once, few, many or a size class.

TRBV28	TRBD2	TRBJ2-3	.	13	CASTGGGTDTQYF	TGTGCCAGCACGGGGGGGGGTACAGATACGCAGTATTTT
TRBV2	.	TRBJ1-1	.	12	CASSTGGTEAFF	TGTGCCAGCAGTACGGGGGGCACTGAAGCTTTCTTT
TRBV28	.	TRBJ1-1	few	12	CASSFWENEAFF	TGTGCCAGCAGTTTCTGGGAGAACGAAGCTTTCTTT
TRBV5-1	.	TRBJ2-3	few	14	CASSLAGSTDTQYF	TGCGCCAGCAGCTTGGCGGGGAGCACAGATACGCAGTATTTT
TRBV5-1	TRBD2	TRBJ2-7	.	14	CASSGGRADHEQYF	TGCGCCAGCAGCGGCGGGAGGGCCGACCACGAGCAGTACTTC
TRBV5-6	.	TRBJ1-1	.	13	CASSFPTVTEAFF	TGTGCCAGCAGCTTCCCAACAGTCACTGAAGCTTTCTTT
TRBV2	TRBD2	TRBJ2-7	.	17	CASSGFTSGRTYYEQYF	TGTGCCAGCAGTGGATTCACTAGCGGGAGGACATACTACGAGCAGTACTTC
TRBV10-3	.	TRBJ1-1	few	17	CAISESNPRGGSTEAFF	TGTGCCATCAGTGAGTCCAATCCGAGGGGAGGCAGCACTGAAGCTTTCTTT
TRBV19	TRBD1	TRBJ1-4	.	14	CASTGGQGREKLFF	TGTGCCAGTACCGGGGGACAGGGGAGAGAAAAACTGTTTTTT
TRBV4-1	.	TRBJ1-3	few	16	CASSQERRQGGNTIYF	TGCGCCAGCAGCCAAGAGCGGCGGCAAGGAGGAAACACCATATATTTT
TRBV29-1	.	TRBJ2-7	.	13	CSVRGSGAYEQYF	TGCAGCGTCCGAGGGAGCGGAGCCTACGAGCAGTACTTC
TRBV6-5	.	TRBJ2-2	few	15	CASSRTGSNTGELFF	TGTGCCAGCAGCCGTACAGGGTCGAACACCGGGGAGCTGTTTTTT
TRBV27	.	TRBJ1-1	.	15	CASSPPPGYGTEAFF	TGTGCCAGCAGTCCCCCCCCCGGGTACGGCACTGAAGCTTTCTTT
TRBV10-3	TRBD2	TRBJ2-7	many	15	CAIRSTSGRTYEQYF	TGTGCCATCAGGTCAACTAGCGGGAGGACCTACGAGCAGTACTTC
TRBV30	.	TRBJ1-1	.	14	CAWSVKGGRLWAFF	TGTGCCTGGAGTGTAAAGGGGGGGAGGTTATGGGCTTTCTTT
TRBV18	TRBD2	TRBJ2-2	.	18	CASSPQQLAGGSTGELFF	TGTGCCAGCTCACCCCAACAACTAGCGGGAGGGAGCACCGGGGAGCTGTTTTTT
TRBV28	.	TRBJ2-4	.	11	CASRRDSSLYF	TGTGCCAGCAGAAGGGACTCCTCGCTGTACTTC
TRBV11-1	TRBD2	TRBJ2-2	few	15	CASSRGTSGTGELFF	TGTGCCAGCAGCCGGGGGACTAGCGGTACCGGGGAGCTGTTTTTT
TRBV3-1/TRBV3-2	TRBD2	TRBJ2-7	once	13	CASSPRSSGEQYF	TGTGCCAGCAGCCCCCGCTCTAGCGGCGAGCAGTACTTC
TRBV7-3	.	TRBJ1-1	.	13	CASSQNLATEAFF	TGTGCCAGCAGCCAAAATCTGGCCACTGAAGCTTTCTTT
TRBV9	TRBD1	TRBJ2-2	.	18	CASSVGSFGTGGTGELFF	TGTGCCAGCAGCGTAGGGAGTTTTGGGACAGGTGGTACCGGGGAGCTGTTTTTT
TRBV19	TRBD2	TRBJ2-2	.	16	CASSMGPGGSTGELFF	TGTGCCAGTAGTATGGGGCCGGGAGGGAGCACCGGGGAGCTGTTTTTT
TRBV6-5	TRBD1	TRBJ1-5	.	13	CASSRTGFQPQHF	TGTGCCAGCAGTAGGACAGGGTTCCAGCCCCAGCATTTT
TRBV18	.	TRBJ1-1	few	15	CASSPPRAANTEAFF	TGTGCCAGCTCACCACCGAGGGCAGCGAACACTGAAGCTTTCTTT
TRBV25-1	.	TRBJ1-5	.	18	CASSEITGPSDSNQPQHF	TGTGCCAGCAGTGAAATTACAGGGCCCTCGGATAGCAATCAGCCCCAGCATTTT
TRBV6-2/TRBV6-3	.	TRBJ1-1	.	14	CASSYSRVNTEAFF	TGTGCCAGCAGTTACAGTAGAGTGAACACTGAAGCTTTCTTT
TRBV5-1	TRBD2	TRBJ2-1	.	14	CASSLGLAEYEQFF	TGCGCCAGCAGCTTGGGGCTAGCGGAGTATGAGCAGTTCTTC
TRBV5-1	.	TRBJ2-2	.	16	CASSLGLTTNTGELFF	TGCGCCAGCAGCTTGGGCCTGACTACGAACACCGGGGAGCTGTTTTTT
TRBV30	.	TRBJ1-6	many	13	CAWSGEGNSPLHF	TGTGCCTGGAGTGGGGAGGGGAATTCACCCCTCCACTTT
TRBV9	TRBD1	TRBJ1-3	.	15	CASSTRQGHSDTIYF	TGTGCCAGCAGCACCCGACAGGGTCATTCAGACACCATATATTTT
TRBV12-3/TRBV12-4	.	TRBJ1-1	.	13	CASSTSGGREAFF	TGTGCCAGCAGCACTTCGGGGGGGAGAGAAGCTTTCTTT